The following is a T cell receptor beta chain sequence with its context. Its specific antigen is unknown. Base qualities are not at hand, and no much larger clone is one base apart. Libraries were prepared through RACE. TCRdb records NextSeq 500 as the sequencer. Library preparation attached unique molecular identifiers to individual cDNA molecules for quantitative, reproducible TCR counting. Each blood RNA sample was used to sequence both TCR alpha and TCR beta chains. In the authors' own workflow: Samples had a median of approximately 93,000 TCRs, with a range from roughly 23,224 to 700,000. The Decombinator software suite was used to annotate the V, J and CDR3 of the TCR reads. To make PS versus PT1 abundance plots, every sample was subsampled to the same number of TCRs (28,000). TCRs were defined as expanded if absent before sensitization and observed at least eight times at the 2-week time point. The public reads were quality trimmed at Q25 with fastp and then assembled into clones with MiXCR by TCRdb, keeping productive beta chains. Duplicate CDR3 protein sequences are folded into a single record with the most common DNA and genes. TCRdb's processing, not the authors' own work, is the source of the V and J calls. Recorded for this sample are around 99,000 distinct CDR3 sequences; under 15% of them occurred a single time. Of the sample, approximately 2% falls within the top ten clones.

CDR1 LNHDA and CDR2 SQIVND were looked up in the germline V gene (reference sequence). Trimmed from V: 7 bases; trimmed from J: 5 bases; junction bases lacking a gene match: 7. Taken from cysteine to phenylalanine, the CDR3 has 15 residues. Only the CDR3 DNA is retained, 45 bases long and in frame from the first base. Explained via the paper, the time point label denotes: patch test 1, 2 weeks after DPC sensitization. The treatment or condition label, as the study defines it: therapeutic diphenylcyclopropenone sensitization with weekly scalp DPC. Blood at each patch-test visit was drawn before the patch test was applied. Patients were eligible if aged 18 to 70, diagnosed with alopecia and judged suitable for DPC therapy, and pregnant patients were excluded. Total RNA was extracted from unfractionated whole blood that had been collected in Tempus Blood RNA tubes. This entry is derived from a study of human T cells and chemical hapten exposure (dated by TCRdb to about 2021). A note on the overall study: For sensitization, 2% DPC in acetone was applied to a 2 cm by 2 cm area of upper inner arm skin. Patch tests used Finn chambers with 0.01% DPC on the upper back, scored after 6 days by International Contact Dermatitis Research Group standards. Most of the patients in the cohort were female, and the cohort covered alopecia areata with under or over 50% scalp involvement, alopecia totalis and alopecia universalis. Throughout the study period of roughly five months, patients also received therapeutic DPC doses to the scalp every week. In alopecia patients, the study followed how the peripheral blood TCR repertoire changed in vivo over primary and secondary sensitization to diphenylcyclopropenone (DPC), a hapten. The libraries were sequenced as a pool, and the TCR yield per sample differed mostly because of small variations in library volumes within the pool. Blood samples were taken from patients before sensitization (week 0) and then at 2, 6 and about 24 weeks after DPC sensitization. About 30 alopecia patients provided blood for TCR sequencing at one to four time points (pre-sensitization, 2, 6 and 24 weeks).

What the study reported, not specific to this receptor: Significantly more large CDR3 similarity clusters were formed by expanded TCRs than by pre-sensitization or healthy control sets, consistent with antigen-driven responses. Patch test score was positively correlated with the number of PT1 expanded TCRs, with significance at thresholds 8, 16 and 32 but not at 4. After repeated subsampling, changes were observed in the strength of the expansion versus patch-test correlation and in the threshold at which the correlation became significant. Because every patient had alopecia, a presumed autoimmune disease, the patients' immune response might differ from that of healthy individuals. DPC sensitization did not change how many TCRs were above 1 in 1000 frequency, and no evidence was found of alterations in global repertoire structure.

The chain joins TRBV19 to TRBJ1-5, with TRBD1 identical over 11 junction bases. This specimen consisted of whole blood, obtained in connection with sensitization to the hapten diphenylcyclopropenone (DPC). The clonotype comes from a woman aged 40 to 49 with alopecia areata. Some clones in this sample may be carry-over from other donors' samples. The CDR3 region: CASTPGQGAYQPQHF. The DNA is as follows: TGTGCCAGTACCCCTGGACAGGGGGCGTATCAGCCCCAGCATTTT.